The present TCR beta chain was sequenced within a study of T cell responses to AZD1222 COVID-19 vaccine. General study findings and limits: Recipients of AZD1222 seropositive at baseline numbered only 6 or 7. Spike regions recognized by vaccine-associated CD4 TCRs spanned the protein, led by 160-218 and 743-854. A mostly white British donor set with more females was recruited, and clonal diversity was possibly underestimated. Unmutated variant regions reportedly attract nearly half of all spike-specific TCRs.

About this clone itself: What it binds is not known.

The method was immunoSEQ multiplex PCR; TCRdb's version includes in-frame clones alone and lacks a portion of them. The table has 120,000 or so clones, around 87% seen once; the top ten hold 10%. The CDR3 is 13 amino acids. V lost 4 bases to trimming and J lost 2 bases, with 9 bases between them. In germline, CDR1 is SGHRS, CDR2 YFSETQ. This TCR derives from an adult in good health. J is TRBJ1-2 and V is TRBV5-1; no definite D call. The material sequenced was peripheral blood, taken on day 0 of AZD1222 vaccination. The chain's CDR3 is CASSPTENYGYTF. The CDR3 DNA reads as TGCGCCAGCAGCCCTACAGAAAACTATGGCTACACCTTC. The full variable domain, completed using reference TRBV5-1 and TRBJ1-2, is KAGVTQTPRYLIKTRGQQVTLSCSPISGHRSVSWYQQTPGQGLQFLFEYFSETQRNKGNFPGRFSGRQFSNSRSEMNVSTLELGDSALYLCASSPTENYGYTFGSGTRLTVV.